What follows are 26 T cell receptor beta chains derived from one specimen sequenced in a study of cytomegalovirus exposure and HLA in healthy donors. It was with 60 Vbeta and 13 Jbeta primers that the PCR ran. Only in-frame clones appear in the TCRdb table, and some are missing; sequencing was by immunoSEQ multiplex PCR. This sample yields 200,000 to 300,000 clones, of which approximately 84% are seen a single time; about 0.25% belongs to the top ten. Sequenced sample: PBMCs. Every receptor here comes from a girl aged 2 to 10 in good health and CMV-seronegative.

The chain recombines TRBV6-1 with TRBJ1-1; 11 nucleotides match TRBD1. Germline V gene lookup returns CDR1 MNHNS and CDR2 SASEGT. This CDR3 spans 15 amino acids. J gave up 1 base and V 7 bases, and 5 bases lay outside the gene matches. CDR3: CASTKDRGQNTEAFF. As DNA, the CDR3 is TGTGCCAGCACCAAGGACAGGGGGCAGAACACTGAAGCTTTCTTT.

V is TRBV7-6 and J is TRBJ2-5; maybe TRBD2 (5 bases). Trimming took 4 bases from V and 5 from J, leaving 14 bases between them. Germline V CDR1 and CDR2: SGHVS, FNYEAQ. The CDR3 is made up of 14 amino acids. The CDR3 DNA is TGTGCCAGCAGCTCACTAACTAGTAGTGAGACCCAGTACTTC. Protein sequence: CASSSLTSSETQYF.

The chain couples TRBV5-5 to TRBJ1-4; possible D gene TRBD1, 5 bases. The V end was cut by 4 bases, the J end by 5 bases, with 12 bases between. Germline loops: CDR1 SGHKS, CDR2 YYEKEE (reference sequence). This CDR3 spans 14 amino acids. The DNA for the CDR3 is TGTGCCAGCAGCCAGACAGAGCTGAATGAAAAACTGTTTTTT. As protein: CASSQTELNEKLFF.

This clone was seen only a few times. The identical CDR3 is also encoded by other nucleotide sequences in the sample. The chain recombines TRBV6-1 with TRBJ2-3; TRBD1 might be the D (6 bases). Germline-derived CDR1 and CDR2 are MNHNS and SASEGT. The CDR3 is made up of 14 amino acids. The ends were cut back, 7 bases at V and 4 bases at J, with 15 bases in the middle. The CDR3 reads CASTETYRADTQYF. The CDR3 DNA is TGTGCCAGCACCGAAACTTACAGGGCAGATACGCAGTATTTT.

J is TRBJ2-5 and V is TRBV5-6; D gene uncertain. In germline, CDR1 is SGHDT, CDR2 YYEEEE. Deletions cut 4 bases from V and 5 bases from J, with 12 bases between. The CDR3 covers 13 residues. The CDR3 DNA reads TGTGCCAGCAGCCTCCGACCTAGGGAGACCCAGTACTTC. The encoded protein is CASSLRPRETQYF.

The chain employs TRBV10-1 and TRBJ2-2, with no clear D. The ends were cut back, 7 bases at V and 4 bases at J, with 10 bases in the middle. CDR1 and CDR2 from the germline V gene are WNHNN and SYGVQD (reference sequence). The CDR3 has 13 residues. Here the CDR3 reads CASMSRLTGELFF. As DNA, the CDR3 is TGCGCCAGCATGTCGAGGCTCACCGGGGAGCTGTTTTTT.

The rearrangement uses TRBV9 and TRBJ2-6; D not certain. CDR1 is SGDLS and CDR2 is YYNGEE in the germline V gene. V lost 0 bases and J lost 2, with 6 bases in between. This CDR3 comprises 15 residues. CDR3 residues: CASSVVSAGANVLTF. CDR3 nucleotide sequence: TGTGCCAGCAGCGTAGTGAGTGCTGGGGCCAACGTCCTGACTTTC.

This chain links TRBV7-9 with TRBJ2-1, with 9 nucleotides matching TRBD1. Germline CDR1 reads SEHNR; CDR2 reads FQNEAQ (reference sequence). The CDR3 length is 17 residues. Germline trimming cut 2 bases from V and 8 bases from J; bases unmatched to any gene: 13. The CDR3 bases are TGTGCCAGCAGCTTATGGGGGACAGGGCCGTTGGTGGATGAGCAGTTCTTC. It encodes CASSLWGTGPLVDEQFF.

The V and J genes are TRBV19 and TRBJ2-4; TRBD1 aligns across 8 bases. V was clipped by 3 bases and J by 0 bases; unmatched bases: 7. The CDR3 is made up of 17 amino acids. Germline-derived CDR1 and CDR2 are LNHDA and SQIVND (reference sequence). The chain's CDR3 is CASSMTGATLAKNIQYF. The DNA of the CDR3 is TGTGCCAGTAGTATGACAGGGGCGACCTTAGCCAAAAACATTCAGTACTTC.

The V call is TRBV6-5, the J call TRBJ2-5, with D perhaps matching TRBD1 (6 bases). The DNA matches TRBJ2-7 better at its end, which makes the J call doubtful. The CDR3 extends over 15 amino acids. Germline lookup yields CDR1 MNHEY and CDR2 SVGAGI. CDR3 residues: CASSPQGWGVREQYF. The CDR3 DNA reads TGTGCCAGCAGCCCACAGGGTTGGGGTGTCCGCGAGCAGTACTTC.

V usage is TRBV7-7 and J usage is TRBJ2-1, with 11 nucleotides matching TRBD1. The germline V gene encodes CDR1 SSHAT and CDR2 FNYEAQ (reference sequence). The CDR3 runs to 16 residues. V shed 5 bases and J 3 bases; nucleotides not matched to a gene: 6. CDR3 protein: CASSPWTGGNYNEQFF. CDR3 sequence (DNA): TGTGCCAGCAGCCCCTGGACAGGGGGCAACTACAATGAGCAGTTCTTC.

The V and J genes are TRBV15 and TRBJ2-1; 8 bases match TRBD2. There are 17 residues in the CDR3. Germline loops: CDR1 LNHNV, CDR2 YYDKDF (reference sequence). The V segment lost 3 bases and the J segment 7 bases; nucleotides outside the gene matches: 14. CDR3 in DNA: TGTGCCACCAGCAGTTCAACGGGAGGGCCCTCTTTGAATGAGCAGTTCTTC. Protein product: CATSSSTGGPSLNEQFF.

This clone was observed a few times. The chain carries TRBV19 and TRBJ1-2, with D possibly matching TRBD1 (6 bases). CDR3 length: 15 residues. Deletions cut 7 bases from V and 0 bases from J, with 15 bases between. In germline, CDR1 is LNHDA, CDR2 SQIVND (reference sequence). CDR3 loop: CASIPGQKTNYGYTF. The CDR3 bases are TGTGCCAGTATCCCCGGACAGAAAACTAACTATGGCTACACCTTC.

CDR3 amino acids: CSGTGINWNEQFF. DNA of the CDR3: TGCAGCGGGACCGGGATTAACTGGAATGAGCAGTTCTTC. V gene TRBV29-1 combines with J gene TRBJ2-1; possible D gene TRBD2, 5 bases. Per germline, CDR1 SQVTM and CDR2 ANQGSEA. The V and J ends lost 7 bases and 7 bases respectively, with 17 bases between them. The CDR3 contains 13 residues.

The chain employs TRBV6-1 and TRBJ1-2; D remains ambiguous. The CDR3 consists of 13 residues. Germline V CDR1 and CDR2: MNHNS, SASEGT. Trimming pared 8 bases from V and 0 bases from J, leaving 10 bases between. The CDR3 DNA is TGTGCCAGCGGCCTCATTCCTAACTATGGCTACACCTTC. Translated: CASGLIPNYGYTF.

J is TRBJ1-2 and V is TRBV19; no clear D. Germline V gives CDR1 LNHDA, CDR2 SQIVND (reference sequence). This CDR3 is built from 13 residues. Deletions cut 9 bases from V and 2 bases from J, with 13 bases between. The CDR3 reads CASVPGVNYGYTF. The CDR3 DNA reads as TGTGCCAGCGTTCCCGGGGTAAACTATGGCTACACCTTC. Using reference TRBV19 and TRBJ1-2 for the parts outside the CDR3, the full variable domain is DGGITQSPKYLFRKEGQNVTLSCEQNLNHDAMYWYRQDPGQGLRLIYYSQIVNDFQKGDIAEGYSVSREKKESFPLTVTSAQKNPTAFYLCASVPGVNYGYTFGSGTRLTVV.

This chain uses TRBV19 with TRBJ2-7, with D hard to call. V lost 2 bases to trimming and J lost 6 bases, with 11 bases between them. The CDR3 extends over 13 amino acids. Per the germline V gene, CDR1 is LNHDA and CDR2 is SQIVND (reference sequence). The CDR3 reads CASSITALGEQYF. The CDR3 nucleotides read TGTGCCAGTAGTATAACAGCACTGGGCGAGCAGTACTTC. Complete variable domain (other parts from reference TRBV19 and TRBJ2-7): DGGITQSPKYLFRKEGQNVTLSCEQNLNHDAMYWYRQDPGQGLRLIYYSQIVNDFQKGDIAEGYSVSREKKESFPLTVTSAQKNPTAFYLCASSITALGEQYFGPGTRLTVT.

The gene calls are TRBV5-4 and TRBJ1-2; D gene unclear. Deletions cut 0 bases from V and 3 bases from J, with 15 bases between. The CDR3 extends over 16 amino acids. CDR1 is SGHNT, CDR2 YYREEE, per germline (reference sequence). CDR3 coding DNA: TGTGCCAGCAGCTTGGACCGACTTGGTAACTACTATGGCTACACCTTC. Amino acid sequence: CASSLDRLGNYYGYTF. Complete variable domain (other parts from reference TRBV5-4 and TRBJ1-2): ETGVTQSPTHLIKTRGQQVTLRCSSQSGHNTVSWYQQALGQGPQFIFQYYREEENGRGNFPPRFSGLQFPNYSSELNVNALELDDSALYLCASSLDRLGNYYGYTFGSGTRLTVV.

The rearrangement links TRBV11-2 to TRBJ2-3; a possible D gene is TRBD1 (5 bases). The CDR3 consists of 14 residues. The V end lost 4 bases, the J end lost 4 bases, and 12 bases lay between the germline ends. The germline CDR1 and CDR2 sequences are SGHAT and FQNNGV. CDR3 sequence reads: CASSYDDSSDTQYF. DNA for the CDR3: TGTGCCAGCAGCTATGACGACAGCTCAGATACGCAGTATTTT.

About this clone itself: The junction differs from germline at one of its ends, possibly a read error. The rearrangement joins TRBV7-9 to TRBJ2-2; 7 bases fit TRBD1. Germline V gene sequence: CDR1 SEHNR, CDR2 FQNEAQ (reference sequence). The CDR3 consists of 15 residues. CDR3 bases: TGTTCCAGCAGCTTAAACAGGGGCGACACCGGGGAGCTGTTTTTT. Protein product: CSSSLNRGDTGELFF.

The CDR3: CASSIRDPGNTIYF. The CDR3 DNA is TGTGCCAGTAGTATTCGAGATCCTGGAAACACCATATATTTT. The rearrangement joins TRBV19 to TRBJ1-3; no reliable D call. V lost 3 bases to trimming and J lost 2 bases, with 8 bases between them. Germline V gives CDR1 LNHDA, CDR2 SQIVND (reference sequence). There are 14 residues in the CDR3.

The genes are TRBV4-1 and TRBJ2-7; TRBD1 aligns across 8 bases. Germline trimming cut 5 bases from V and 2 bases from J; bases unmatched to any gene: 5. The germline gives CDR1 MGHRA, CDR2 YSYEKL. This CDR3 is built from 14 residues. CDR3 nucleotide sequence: TGCGCCAGCAGCGCCGGGACAGGCACCTACGAGCAGTACTTC. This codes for CASSAGTGTYEQYF.

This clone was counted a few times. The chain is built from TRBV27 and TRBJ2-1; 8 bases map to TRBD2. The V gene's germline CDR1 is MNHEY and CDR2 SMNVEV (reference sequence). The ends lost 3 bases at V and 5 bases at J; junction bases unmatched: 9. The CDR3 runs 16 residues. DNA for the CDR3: TGTGCCAGCAGTTTTCAAAAGCGGGGGCTAAACAATGAGCAGTTCTTC. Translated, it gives CASSFQKRGLNNEQFF.

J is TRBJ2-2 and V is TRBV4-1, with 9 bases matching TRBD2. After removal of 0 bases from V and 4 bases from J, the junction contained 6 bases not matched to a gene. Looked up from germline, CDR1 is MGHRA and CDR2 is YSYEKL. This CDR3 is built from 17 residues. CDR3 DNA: TGCGCCAGCAGCCAAGAGTTAGCGGGAGTCCTCACCGGGGAGCTGTTTTTT. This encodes CASSQELAGVLTGELFF.

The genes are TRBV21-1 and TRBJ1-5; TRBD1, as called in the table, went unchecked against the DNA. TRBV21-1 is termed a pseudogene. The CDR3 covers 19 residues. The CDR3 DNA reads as TGTGCCAGCAGCCACTACCGGACGGGACAGGGTTCCCCGGATCAGCCCCAGCATTTT. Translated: CASSHYRTGQGSPDQPQHF.

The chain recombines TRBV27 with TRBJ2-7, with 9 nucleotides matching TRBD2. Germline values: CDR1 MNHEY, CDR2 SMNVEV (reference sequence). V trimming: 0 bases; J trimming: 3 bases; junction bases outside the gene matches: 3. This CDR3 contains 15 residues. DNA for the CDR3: TGTGCCAGCAGTTTATCAGGCGGGGGGGGCTACGAGCAGTACTTC. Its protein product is CASSLSGGGGYEQYF.